The clone carrying this T cell receptor beta chain was found many times. Antigen specificity is unknown. In the library, unique molecular identifiers were attached to individual cDNA molecules. TCRdb recomputed calls from the 5' RACE reads with MiXCR, one row per CDR3 protein. The sample shows some 150,000 distinct CDR3 sequences, 4.1% of them seen only once. This record comes from a study of human T cells and chemical hapten exposure. General observations from the study: No change in TCRs above 1 in 1000 frequency was produced by DPC sensitization.

The authors extracted total RNA from unfractionated whole blood. Trimming shortened V by 3 bases and J by 0 bases, and 14 bases separated the two germline ends. CDR1 SEHNR and CDR2 FQNEAQ come from the germline V gene (reference sequence). The CDR3 covers 17 residues. This TCR came from a female donor in good health. The chain links TRBV7-9 to TRBJ1-4; D is unresolved. The CDR3 region has the DNA TGTGCCAGCAGCTTGGGGATAGGGAGTGCAACTAATGAAAAACTGTTTTTT. Residues: CASSLGIGSATNEKLFF.